This passage covers 5 T cell receptor beta chains from one sample sequenced in a study of cytomegalovirus exposure and HLA in healthy donors. 13 Jbeta primers and 60 Vbeta primers were used for the PCR. The method was immunoSEQ multiplex PCR; TCRdb's version includes in-frame clones alone and lacks a portion of them. The sample has some 110,000 clones, over 70% seen once. Material for sequencing was PBMCs. Receptors originate from a man aged 25-45 years in good health and CMV-seronegative.

V gene TRBV15 combines with J gene TRBJ1-1, with 8 bases matching TRBD1. CDR3 length equals 15 residues. Germline trimming cut 4 bases from V and 7 bases from J; bases unmatched to any gene: 11. The germline gives CDR1 LNHNV, CDR2 YYDKDF (reference sequence). CDR3 loop: CATSKGQGRIGEAFF. The CDR3 DNA is TGTGCCACCAGCAAAGGACAGGGTCGGATCGGTGAAGCTTTCTTT.

This sequence joins TRBV13 and TRBJ1-2; D is unresolved. The V end lost 5 bases, the J end lost 4 bases, and 20 bases lay between the germline ends. This CDR3 region has 16 residues. Germline CDR1 PRHDT, CDR2 FYEKMQ (reference sequence). CDR3 DNA sequence: TGTGCCAGCAGCCAACGCGGTGGGTATCAGTTCTATGGCTACACCTTC. Translation gives CASSQRGGYQFYGYTF.

The count of this clone is one. The rearrangement links TRBV5-3 to TRBJ2-5; possible D gene TRBD2, 5 bases. TRBV5-3 is marked as an open reading frame, function uncertain. The V end was cut by 4 bases, the J end by 5 bases, with 18 bases between. This CDR3 contains 15 residues. The CDR3 bases are TGTGCCAGAAGCCCCGGGGTCCCTAGAGGGGAGACCCAGTACTTC. Translated: CARSPGVPRGETQYF.

CDR3 in DNA: TGTGCCACTTCGACAGGGGTCGGACTGTCCGGGGAGCTGTTTTTT. Protein sequence: CATSTGVGLSGELFF. The chain couples TRBV10-3 to TRBJ2-2; TRBD1 aligns across 8 bases. V shed 10 bases, J shed 6 bases, and the junction held 13 bases outside the gene matches. Germline-derived CDR1 and CDR2 are ENHRY and SYGVKD. CDR3 length: 15 amino acids.

The chain combines TRBV18 with TRBJ1-5; TRBD1 aligns across 7 bases. This CDR3 is built from 14 residues. V dropped 1 base and J dropped 4; count of bases not matched to a gene: 1. Germline V CDR1 and CDR2: KGHSH, LQKENI. Written as DNA, the CDR3 is TGTGCCAGCTCACCACGACAGGGAAATCAGCCCCAGCATTTT. Its translation: CASSPRQGNQPQHF.